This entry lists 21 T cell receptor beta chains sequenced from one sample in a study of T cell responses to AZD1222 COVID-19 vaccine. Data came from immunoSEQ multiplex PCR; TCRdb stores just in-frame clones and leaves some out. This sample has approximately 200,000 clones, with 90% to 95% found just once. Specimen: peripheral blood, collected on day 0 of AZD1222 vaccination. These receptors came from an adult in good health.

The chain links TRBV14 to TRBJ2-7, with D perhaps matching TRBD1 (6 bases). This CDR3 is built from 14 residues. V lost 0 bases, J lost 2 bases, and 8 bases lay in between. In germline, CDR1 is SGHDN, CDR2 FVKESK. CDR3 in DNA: TGTGCCAGCAGCCAAGATTGGACAGCCTACGAGCAGTACTTC. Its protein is CASSQDWTAYEQYF.

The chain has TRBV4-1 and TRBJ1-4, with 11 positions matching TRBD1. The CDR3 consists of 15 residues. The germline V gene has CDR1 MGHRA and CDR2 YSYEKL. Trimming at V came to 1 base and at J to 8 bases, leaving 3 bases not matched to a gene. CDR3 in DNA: TGCGCCAGCAGCCAAGTCGGGACAGGGGGGGAAAAACTGTTTTTT. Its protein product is CASSQVGTGGEKLFF.

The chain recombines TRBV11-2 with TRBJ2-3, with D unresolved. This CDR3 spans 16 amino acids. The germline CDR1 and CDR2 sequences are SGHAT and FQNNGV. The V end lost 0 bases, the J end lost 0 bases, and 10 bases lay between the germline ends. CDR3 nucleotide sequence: TGTGCCAGCAGCTTAGATCTCCCGGCCAGCACAGATACGCAGTATTTT. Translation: CASSLDLPASTDTQYF.

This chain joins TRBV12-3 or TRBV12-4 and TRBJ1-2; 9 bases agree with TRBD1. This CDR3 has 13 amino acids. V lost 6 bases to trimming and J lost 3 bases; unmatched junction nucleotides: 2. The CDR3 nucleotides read TGTGCCAGCAGCTGGGACAGGGACTATGGCTACACCTTC. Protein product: CASSWDRDYGYTF.

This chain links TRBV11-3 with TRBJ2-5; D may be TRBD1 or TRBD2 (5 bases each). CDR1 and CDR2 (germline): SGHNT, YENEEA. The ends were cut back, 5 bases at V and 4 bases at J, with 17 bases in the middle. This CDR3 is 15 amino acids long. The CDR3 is CASSPGTDIRETQYF. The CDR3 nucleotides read TGTGCCAGCAGCCCCGGGACGGATATTCGAGAGACCCAGTACTTC. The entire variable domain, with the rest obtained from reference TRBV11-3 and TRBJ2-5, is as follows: EAGVVQSPRYKIIEKKQPVAFWCNPISGHNTLYWYLQNLGQGPELLIRYENEEAVDDSQLPKDRFSAERLKGVDSTLKIQPAELGDSAVYLCASSPGTDIRETQYFGPGTRLLVL.

The CDR3, as DNA: TGTGCCAGCAGCGTAGAGACTAGCGGGATCGACGAGCAGTACTTC. Residues: CASSVETSGIDEQYF. The gene calls are TRBV9 and TRBJ2-7; 11 positions agree with TRBD2. The germline V gene has CDR1 SGDLS and CDR2 YYNGEE. This CDR3 is 15 amino acids long. The junction had 4 bases not matched to a gene; V was cut back by 0 bases and J by 5 bases.

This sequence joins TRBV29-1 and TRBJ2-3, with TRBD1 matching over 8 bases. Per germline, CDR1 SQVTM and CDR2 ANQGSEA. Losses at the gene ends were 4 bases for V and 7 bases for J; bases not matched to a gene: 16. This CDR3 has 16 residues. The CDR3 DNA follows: TGCAGCGTTGGCCCGGTCCCAGGACAGGGAAGTAATACGCAGTATTTT. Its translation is CSVGPVPGQGSNTQYF.

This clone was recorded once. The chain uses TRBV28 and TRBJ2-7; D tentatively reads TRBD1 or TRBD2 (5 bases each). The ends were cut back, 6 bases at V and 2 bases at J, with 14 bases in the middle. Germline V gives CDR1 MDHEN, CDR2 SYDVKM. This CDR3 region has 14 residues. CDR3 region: CASRLPGPPYEQYF. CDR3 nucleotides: TGTGCCAGCAGACTTCCGGGACCCCCCTACGAGCAGTACTTC.

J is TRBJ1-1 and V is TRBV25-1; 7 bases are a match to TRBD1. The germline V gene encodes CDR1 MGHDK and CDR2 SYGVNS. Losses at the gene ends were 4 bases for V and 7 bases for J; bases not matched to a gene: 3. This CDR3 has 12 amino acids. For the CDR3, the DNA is TGTGCCAGCAGTGGGACAGGTCGTGAAGCTTTCTTT. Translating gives CASSGTGREAFF.

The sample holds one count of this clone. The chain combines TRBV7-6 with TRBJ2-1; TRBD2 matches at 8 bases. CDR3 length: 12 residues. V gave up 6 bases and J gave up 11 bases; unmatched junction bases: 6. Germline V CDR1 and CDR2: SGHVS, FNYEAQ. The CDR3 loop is CASSRGGDQQFF. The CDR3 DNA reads TGTGCCAGCAGTCGGGGGGGGGACCAGCAGTTCTTC.

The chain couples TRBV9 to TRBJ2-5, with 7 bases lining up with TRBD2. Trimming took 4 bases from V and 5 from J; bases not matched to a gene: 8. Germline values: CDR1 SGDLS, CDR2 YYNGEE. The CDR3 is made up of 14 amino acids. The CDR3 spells CASSPWEGQETQYF. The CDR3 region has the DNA TGTGCCAGCAGCCCCTGGGAGGGCCAGGAGACCCAGTACTTC.

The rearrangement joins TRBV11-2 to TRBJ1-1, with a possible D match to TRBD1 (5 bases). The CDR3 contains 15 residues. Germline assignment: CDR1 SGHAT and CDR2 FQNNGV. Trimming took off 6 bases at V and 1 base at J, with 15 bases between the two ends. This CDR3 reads CASSLRGVGNTEAFF. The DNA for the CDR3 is TGTGCCAGCAGTTTAAGAGGGGTGGGGAACACTGAAGCTTTCTTT.

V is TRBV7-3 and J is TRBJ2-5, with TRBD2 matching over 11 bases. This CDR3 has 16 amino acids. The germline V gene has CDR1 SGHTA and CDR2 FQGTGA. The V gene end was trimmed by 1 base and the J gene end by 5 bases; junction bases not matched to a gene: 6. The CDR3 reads CASSLRFSGRGETQYF. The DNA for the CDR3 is TGTGCCAGCAGCTTAAGGTTTAGCGGGAGGGGTGAGACCCAGTACTTC. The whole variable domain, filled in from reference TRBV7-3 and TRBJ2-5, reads GAGVSQTPSNKVTEKGKYVELRCDPISGHTALYWYRQSLGQGPEFLIYFQGTGAADDSGLPNDRFFAVRPEGSVSTLKIQRTERGDSAVYLCASSLRFSGRGETQYFGPGTRLLVL.

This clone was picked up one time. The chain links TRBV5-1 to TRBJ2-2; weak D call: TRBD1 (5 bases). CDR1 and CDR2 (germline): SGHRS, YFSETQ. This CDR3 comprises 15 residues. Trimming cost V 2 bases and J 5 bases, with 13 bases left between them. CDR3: CASSFSTQGTGELFF. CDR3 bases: TGCGCCAGCAGCTTCAGTACCCAGGGAACCGGGGAGCTGTTTTTT.

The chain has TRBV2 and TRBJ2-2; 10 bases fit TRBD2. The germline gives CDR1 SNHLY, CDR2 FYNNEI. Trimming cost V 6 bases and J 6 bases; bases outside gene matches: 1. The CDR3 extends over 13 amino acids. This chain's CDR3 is CASSGLAAGELFF. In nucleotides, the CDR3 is TGTGCCAGCAGCGGACTAGCGGCCGGGGAGCTGTTTTTT. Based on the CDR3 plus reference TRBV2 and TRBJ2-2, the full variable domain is EPEVTQTPSHQVTQMGQEVILRCVPISNHLYFYWYRQILGQKVEFLVSFYNNEISEKSEIFDDQFSVERPDGSNFTLKIRSTKLEDSAMYFCASSGLAAGELFFGEGSRLTVL.

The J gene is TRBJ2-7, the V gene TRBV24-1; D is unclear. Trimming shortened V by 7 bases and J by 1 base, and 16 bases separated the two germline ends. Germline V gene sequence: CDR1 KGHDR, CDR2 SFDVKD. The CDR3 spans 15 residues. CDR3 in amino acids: CATSDPGSPSYEQYF. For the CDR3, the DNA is TGTGCCACCAGCGACCCTGGATCTCCTTCCTACGAGCAGTACTTC.

The CDR3 spells CASSLTRTAEAFF. The CDR3, as DNA: TGTGCCAGCAGCCTGACTCGGACGGCCGAAGCTTTCTTT. This chain uses TRBV11-3 with TRBJ1-1, with unresolved D. This CDR3 is 13 amino acids long. The germline V gene has CDR1 SGHNT and CDR2 YENEEA. The V end was cut by 5 bases, the J end by 8 bases, with 15 bases between. Looking up the rest from reference TRBV11-3 and TRBJ1-1 gives the full variable domain: EAGVVQSPRYKIIEKKQPVAFWCNPISGHNTLYWYLQNLGQGPELLIRYENEEAVDDSQLPKDRFSAERLKGVDSTLKIQPAELGDSAVYLCASSLTRTAEAFFGQGTRLTVV.

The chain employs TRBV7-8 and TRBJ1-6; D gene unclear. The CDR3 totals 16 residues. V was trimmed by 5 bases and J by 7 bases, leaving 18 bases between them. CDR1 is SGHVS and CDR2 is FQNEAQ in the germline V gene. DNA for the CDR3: TGTGCCAGCAGCCCAGTCCTCCTGGGTTGGAATTCACCCCTCCACTTT. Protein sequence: CASSPVLLGWNSPLHF.

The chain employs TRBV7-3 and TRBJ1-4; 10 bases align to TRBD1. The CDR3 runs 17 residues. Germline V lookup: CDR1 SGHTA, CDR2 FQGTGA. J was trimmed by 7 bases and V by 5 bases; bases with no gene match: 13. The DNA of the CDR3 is TGTGCCAGCAGCCTCAGGACAGGGGGAGGGTTTGGTGAAAAACTGTTTTTT. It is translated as CASSLRTGGGFGEKLFF.

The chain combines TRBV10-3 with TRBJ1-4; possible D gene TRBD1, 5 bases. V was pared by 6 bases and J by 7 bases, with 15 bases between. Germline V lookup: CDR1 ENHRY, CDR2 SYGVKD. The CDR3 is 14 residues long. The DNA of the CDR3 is TGTGCCATCAGAGGGACCGTAGATGGTGAAAAACTGTTTTTT. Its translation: CAIRGTVDGEKLFF.

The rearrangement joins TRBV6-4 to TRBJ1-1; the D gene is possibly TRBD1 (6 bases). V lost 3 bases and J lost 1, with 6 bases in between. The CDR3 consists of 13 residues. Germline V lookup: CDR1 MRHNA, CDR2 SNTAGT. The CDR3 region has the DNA TGTGCCAGCAGTGAGGGGGCGAACACTGAAGCTTTCTTT. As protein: CASSEGANTEAFF.